This T cell receptor (beta chain) was identified in a study of blood T cell repertoires in COVID-19. Study details: Spain, Italy and the United States supplied samples that represented acute and convalescent COVID-19. T cells, B-cell-depleted T cells, or PBMCs supplied cDNA or gDNA.

The CDR3 runs 14 residues. Germline CDR1 is SGHNT and CDR2 is YYREEE (reference sequence). Unmatched junction bases numbered 5, after V lost 3 bases and J lost 5 bases. Authors' analysis steps: Cell counts per sample came from amplifying reference gene primers. TCRdb's table, derived via immunoSEQ multiplex PCR, lists solely in-frame clones and lacks some. That table supplies the V and J calls and clone size; D and trimming were determined from the DNA. The table has around 150,000 clones, about 81% seen once. The chain couples TRBV5-4 to TRBJ2-5; TRBD1 matches 9 bases. The sample taken for sequencing was peripheral blood. The clonotype was recovered from a man aged 55 to 69 with active or convalescent COVID-19. The CDR3 nucleotides are TGTGCCAGCAGCTGGGGACAGGGCGGGGAGACCCAGTACTTC. It yields the protein CASSWGQGGETQYF.